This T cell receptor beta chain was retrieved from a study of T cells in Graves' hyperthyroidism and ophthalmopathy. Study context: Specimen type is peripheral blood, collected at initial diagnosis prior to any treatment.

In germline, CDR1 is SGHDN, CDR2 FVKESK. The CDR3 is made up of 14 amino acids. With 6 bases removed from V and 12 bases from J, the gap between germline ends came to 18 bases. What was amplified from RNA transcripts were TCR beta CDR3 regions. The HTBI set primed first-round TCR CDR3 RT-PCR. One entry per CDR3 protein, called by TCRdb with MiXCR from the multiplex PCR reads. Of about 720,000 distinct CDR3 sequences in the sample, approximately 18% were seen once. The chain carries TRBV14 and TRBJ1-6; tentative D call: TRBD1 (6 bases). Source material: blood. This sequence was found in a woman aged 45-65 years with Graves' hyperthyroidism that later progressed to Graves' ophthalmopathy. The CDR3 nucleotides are TGTGCCAGCAGAGCCGGGGGGCGAATATTACCCCTCCACTTT. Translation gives CASRAGGRILPLHF.